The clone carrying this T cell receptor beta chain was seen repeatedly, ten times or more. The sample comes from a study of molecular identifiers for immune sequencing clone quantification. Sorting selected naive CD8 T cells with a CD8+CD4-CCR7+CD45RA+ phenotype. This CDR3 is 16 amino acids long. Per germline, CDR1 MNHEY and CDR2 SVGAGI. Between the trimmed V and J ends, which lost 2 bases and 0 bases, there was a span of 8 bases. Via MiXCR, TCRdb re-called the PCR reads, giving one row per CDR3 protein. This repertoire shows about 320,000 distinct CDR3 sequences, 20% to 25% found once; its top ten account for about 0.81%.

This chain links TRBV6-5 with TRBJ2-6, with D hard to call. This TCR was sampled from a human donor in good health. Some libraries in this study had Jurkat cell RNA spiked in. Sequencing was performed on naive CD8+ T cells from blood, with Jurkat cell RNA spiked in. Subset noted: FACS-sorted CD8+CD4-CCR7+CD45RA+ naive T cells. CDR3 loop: CASSYVWGSGANVLTF. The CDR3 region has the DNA TGTGCCAGCAGTTACGTTTGGGGCTCTGGGGCCAACGTCCTGACTTTC.